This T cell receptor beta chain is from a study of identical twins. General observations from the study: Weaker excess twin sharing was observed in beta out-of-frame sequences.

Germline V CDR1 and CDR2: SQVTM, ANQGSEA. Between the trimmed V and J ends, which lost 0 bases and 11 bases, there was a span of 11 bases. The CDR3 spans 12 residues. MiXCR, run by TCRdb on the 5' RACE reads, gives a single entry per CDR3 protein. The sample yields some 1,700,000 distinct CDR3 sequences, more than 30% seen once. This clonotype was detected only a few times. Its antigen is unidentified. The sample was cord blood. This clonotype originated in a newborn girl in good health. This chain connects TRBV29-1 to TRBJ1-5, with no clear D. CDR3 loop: CSVEDWAGAQHF. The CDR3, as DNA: TGCAGCGTTGAAGATTGGGCCGGGGCCCAGCATTTT.